This T cell receptor beta chain was identified during a study of radiotherapy plus CTLA-4 blockade in lung cancer. V gave up 4 bases and J gave up 3 bases, with 13 bases separating them. The CDR3 spans 15 residues. Per germline, CDR1 LGHNA and CDR2 YSLEER. Profiling relied on immunoSEQ multiplex PCR, and the TCRdb table lists in-frame clones only, not all of them. The data hold 13,000 or so clones, with around 84% observed a single time. The sample in question was peripheral blood, obtained from a patient treated with radiotherapy plus ipilimumab. The rearrangement links TRBV4-3 to TRBJ1-3; D uncertain. This receptor was identified in a human donor with non-small cell lung cancer that progressed on radiotherapy plus ipilimumab. The CDR3 DNA reads as TGCGCCAGCAGCCCTGCTTTGGACGATGGAAACACCATATATTTT. Its translation is CASSPALDDGNTIYF.